These 15 T cell receptor beta chains share one sample of origin, sequenced in a study of response to subunit inactivated influenza vaccine. TCRdb re-called the RT-PCR reads with MiXCR, one entry per CDR3 protein. The sample has 150,000 to 200,000 distinct CDR3 sequences; about an eighth are singletons. These data were also reused for a study on T cells expressing NK-cell markers. This second report adds: Template switching by 5'RACE with UMIs generated the TCR beta cDNA.

The sequencing here drew on CD8+ T cells sorted from PBMCs, taken approximately 12 days after vaccination. Receptor source: a man between 45 and 60 years old who received an inactivated influenza vaccine.

This clonotype has only a few counts. The chain combines TRBV2 with TRBJ1-5, with 9 bases matching TRBD1. The CDR3 consists of 13 residues. Looked up from germline, CDR1 is SNHLY and CDR2 is FYNNEI. Trimming cost V 7 bases and J 6 bases; bases outside gene matches: 4. Written as DNA, the CDR3 is TGTGCCAGCAAGGGGACAGGGTTTCAGCCCCAGCATTTT. It specifies CASKGTGFQPQHF.

This clonotype came up a few times. The V gene is TRBV6-5, the J gene TRBJ1-1; 7 nucleotides match TRBD1. Germline-derived CDR1 and CDR2 are MNHEY and SVGAGI. The CDR3 extends over 14 amino acids. Losses at the gene ends were 4 bases for V and 3 bases for J; bases not matched to a gene: 5. CDR3 region: CASSSGTAYTEAFF. CDR3 bases: TGTGCCAGCAGTTCCGGGACAGCGTACACTGAAGCTTTCTTT.

The rearrangement joins TRBV3-1 to TRBJ2-5; the match to TRBD2 covers 11 bases. The ends lost 4 bases at V and 5 bases at J; junction bases unmatched: 9. Germline values: CDR1 LGHDT, CDR2 YNNKEL (reference sequence). The CDR3 is made up of 16 amino acids. This chain's CDR3 is CASSLAGTSGFETQYF. CDR3 nucleotides: TGTGCCAGCAGCCTCGCCGGGACTAGCGGTTTCGAGACCCAGTACTTC.

A few counts support this clonotype. Written as DNA, the CDR3 is TGTGCCATCAGAGATCCGGGACAGGGGCCAGAGACCCAGTACTTC. Translated, it gives CAIRDPGQGPETQYF. The rearrangement joins TRBV10-3 to TRBJ2-5, with 10 bases matching TRBD1. The trim removed 6 bases at V and 4 bases at J, leaving 8 bases unmatched. Germline lookup yields CDR1 ENHRY and CDR2 SYGVKD. The CDR3 loop spans 15 amino acids.

This clonotype was recorded many times. The V and J genes are TRBV7-9 and TRBJ1-2, with 7 bases that match TRBD1. The CDR3 sequence is 14 residues long. V lost 1 base to trimming and J lost 7 bases; unmatched junction nucleotides: 6. The germline CDR1 and CDR2 sequences are SEHNR and FQNEAQ (reference sequence). The chain's CDR3 is CASSLGQGESGYTF. The CDR3 DNA sequence: TGTGCCAGCAGCTTAGGACAGGGAGAAAGTGGCTACACCTTC.

CDR3 region: CASSLTTDLAGDEQFF. CDR3 nucleotide sequence: TGTGCCAGCAGCCTAACGACAGATCTAGCGGGAGATGAGCAGTTCTTC. The chain recombines TRBV9 with TRBJ2-1, with 10 positions matching TRBD2. Germline V lookup: CDR1 SGDLS, CDR2 YYNGEE. J was trimmed by 8 bases and V by 4 bases; bases with no gene match: 12. There are 16 residues in the CDR3.

This clonotype has only a few counts. J is TRBJ2-3 and V is TRBV5-1; 15 bases agree with TRBD2. The germline gives CDR1 SGHRS, CDR2 YFSETQ. The CDR3 is made up of 19 amino acids. J lost 1 base, V lost 4 bases, and 10 bases had no gene match. The CDR3 DNA reads TGCGCCAGCAGCCGGGGACTAGCGGGGGGCCAGCCCCGCACAGATACGCAGTATTTT. Translated: CASSRGLAGGQPRTDTQYF.

There are a few counts of this clonotype. The chain joins TRBV24-1 to TRBJ2-3; TRBD2 matches at 7 bases. CDR3 length equals 14 residues. J gave up 4 bases and V 9 bases, and 9 bases lay outside the gene matches. Looked up from germline, CDR1 is KGHDR and CDR2 is SFDVKD. CDR3 nucleotide sequence: TGTGCCACCGCTGCGGGGGAGTCCGCAGATACGCAGTATTTT. Residues: CATAAGESADTQYF.

In this sample, this clonotype turned up a few times. The chain uses TRBV7-8 and TRBJ1-2; 10 nucleotides line up with TRBD1. V gave up 1 base and J gave up 4 bases; unmatched junction bases: 3. This CDR3 is 15 amino acids long. Germline CDR1 reads SGHVS; CDR2 reads FQNEAQ. CDR3 in DNA: TGTGCCAGCAGCTTAGGGGGACAGGGGCCCTATGGCTACACCTTC. Translated, it gives CASSLGGQGPYGYTF.

The genes are TRBV6-5 and TRBJ2-5, with unresolved D. Germline CDR1 and CDR2: MNHEY and SVGAGI. V lost 7 bases, J lost 7 bases, and 13 bases lay in between. The CDR3 runs 12 residues. The CDR3 loop is CASIDFTGTQYF. The CDR3 region has the DNA TGTGCCAGCATAGACTTCACGGGGACCCAGTACTTC.

This clonotype was seen many times. The chain has TRBV29-1 and TRBJ2-2; D gene ambiguous. Germline CDR1 and CDR2: SQVTM and ANQGSEA. V was clipped by 5 bases and J by 7 bases, with 17 bases between them. CDR3 length equals 14 residues. The CDR3, as DNA: TGCAGCGTTTTTCTACTCGGACCCGGCGGGGAGCTGTTTTTT. Its translation is CSVFLLGPGGELFF.

The chain recombines TRBV4-1 with TRBJ2-7, with 7 bases fitting TRBD1. CDR1 and CDR2 (germline): MGHRA, YSYEKL. The V gene end was trimmed by 4 bases and the J gene end by 7 bases; junction bases not matched to a gene: 13. The length of the CDR3 is 15 residues. The CDR3 nucleotides are TGCGCCAGCAGCCTAACGACAGGGTCATTTCAGGAGCAGTACTTC. Amino acids: CASSLTTGSFQEQYF.

This chain links TRBV5-1 with TRBJ2-2, with a tentative D call TRBD2 (5 bases). The CDR3 covers 13 residues. The ends were cut back, 7 bases at V and 5 bases at J, with 12 bases in the middle. Germline CDR1 reads SGHRS; CDR2 reads YFSETQ. The CDR3 nucleotides are TGCGCCAGCTCACGAACGGGGACCGGGGAGCTGTTTTTT. This gives the protein CASSRTGTGELFF.

In its sample, this clonotype was seen a few times. The chain uses TRBV29-1 and TRBJ1-4; no definite D call. Germline V gene sequence: CDR1 SQVTM, CDR2 ANQGSEA. This CDR3 contains 13 residues. The chain's CDR3 is CSGRDGDSGKLFF. Here the CDR3 DNA reads TGCAGTGGCCGAGATGGTGATAGTGGGAAACTGTTTTTT.

In this sample, this clonotype turned up a few times. The chain links TRBV5-6 to TRBJ2-1; 10 bases match TRBD2. This CDR3 spans 16 amino acids. CDR1 is SGHDT and CDR2 is YYEEEE in the germline V gene. V lost 1 base to trimming and J lost 9 bases; unmatched junction nucleotides: 10. CDR3 protein: CASSLYLAGVWSEQFF. The DNA of the CDR3 is TGTGCCAGCAGCTTGTATCTAGCGGGGGTATGGAGTGAGCAGTTCTTC.